This TCR beta chain originates from a study of blood T cells in healthy people across ages. Regarding the study as a whole: The fall in TCR beta diversity per million T cells was roughly linear with age. Considered underestimates were the diversity estimates obtained from one million T cells. A greater number of naive CD4+ cells and higher diversity distinguished long-lived donors from aged donors.

The germline V and J ends were trimmed by 1 base and 3 bases, with 11 bases remaining between them. The CDR3 totals 14 residues. Germline V gene sequence: CDR1 DFQATT, CDR2 SNEGSKA (reference sequence). Sample donors were healthy Caucasian individuals that came from Russia, aged roughly 6 to 95. This clonotype was observed at least ten times. No antigen is known for it. The second PCR ran 7 to 11 cycles with a sample-barcoded 5' primer and J-beta primers. TCRdb fed the 5' RACE reads into MiXCR, producing one record per CDR3 protein. The sample holds some 900,000 distinct CDR3 sequences, around 30% seen once.

Sequencing used blood. The chain employs TRBV20-1 and TRBJ2-3, with D perhaps matching TRBD2 (5 bases). The TCR sequence derives from a woman of 80 years or more in good health. CDR3 amino acids: CSARGGPWTDTQYF. In DNA, the CDR3 is TGCAGTGCTAGAGGAGGGCCCTGGACAGATACGCAGTATTTT.